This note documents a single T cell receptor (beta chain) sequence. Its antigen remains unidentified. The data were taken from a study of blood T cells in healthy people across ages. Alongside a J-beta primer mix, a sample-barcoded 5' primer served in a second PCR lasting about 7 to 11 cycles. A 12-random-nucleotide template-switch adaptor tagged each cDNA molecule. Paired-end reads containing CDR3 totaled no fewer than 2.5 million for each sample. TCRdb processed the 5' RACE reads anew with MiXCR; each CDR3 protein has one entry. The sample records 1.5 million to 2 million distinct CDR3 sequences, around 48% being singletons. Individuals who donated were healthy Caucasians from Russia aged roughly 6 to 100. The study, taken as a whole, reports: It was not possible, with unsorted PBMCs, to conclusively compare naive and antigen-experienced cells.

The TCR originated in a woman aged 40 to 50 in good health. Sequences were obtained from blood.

DNA for the CDR3: TGCAGTGCTAGCCCGGGCCCGATTGGCTACACCTTC. Protein: CSASPGPIGYTF. The V gene is TRBV20-1, the J gene TRBJ1-2, with D unresolved. This CDR3 region has 12 residues. The V gene lost 3 bases and the J gene lost 7 bases, with 12 bases spanning the gap. Germline values: CDR1 DFQATT, CDR2 SNEGSKA (reference sequence).